The entry that follows covers one T cell receptor beta chain sequence. The target antigen is unknown. This sample was included in a study of cytomegalovirus exposure and HLA in healthy donors. Findings and limits, study-wide: In a later analysis, 15,000 to 20,000 TCR beta sequences were associated with HLA alleles at 0.05 false discovery rate.

The PCR was carried out with 60 Vbeta primers and 13 Jbeta primers. Clones were sequenced by immunoSEQ multiplex PCR, and TCRdb holds only the in-frame ones, with some missing. The sample consists of 170,000 or so clones, 80% to 90% of them appearing once. The sequenced sample was PBMCs. This sequence was found in a woman aged 18 to 35 in good health and CMV-seronegative.

CDR3 sequence reads: CASSQTTRTDEQYF. Here the CDR3 DNA reads TGTGCCAGCAGCCAAACGACTCGCACGGACGAGCAGTACTTC. V and J are TRBV7-9 and TRBJ2-7, with D unclear. The V end was cut by 5 bases, the J end by 5 bases, with 16 bases between. The CDR3 contains 14 residues. Germline CDR1 reads SEHNR; CDR2 reads FQNEAQ (reference sequence). Combining the CDR3 with reference TRBV7-9 and TRBJ2-7 gives the whole variable domain DTGVSQNPRHKITKRGQNVTFRCDPISEHNRLYWYRQTLGQGPEFLTYFQNEAQLEKSRLLSDRFSAERPKGSFSTLEIQRTEQGDSAMYLCASSQTTRTDEQYFGPGTRLTVT.